What follows are 30 T cell receptor beta chains derived from one specimen sequenced in a study of T cells in localized non-small cell lung cancer. The table came from immunoSEQ multiplex PCR; TCRdb's copy has only in-frame clones and leaves some out. This table has tens of thousands of clones, around 84% appearing once. This specimen was peripheral blood, taken before any cancer treatment. The source is a male donor at least 60 years old with stage III lung adenocarcinoma.

V usage is TRBV7-3 and J usage is TRBJ2-7; the D gene is possibly TRBD2 (6 bases). Germline V gene data show CDR1 as SGHTA and CDR2 as FQGTGA. The V end was cut by 4 bases, the J end by 6 bases, with 13 bases between. The CDR3 is 13 amino acids. CDR3 nucleotide sequence: TGTGCCAGCAGCTCCACGACTAGTTCCGAGCAGTACTTC. Its protein product is CASSSTTSSEQYF.

The chain couples TRBV11-2 to TRBJ2-1; TRBD2 is a possible D gene (5 bases). V was trimmed by 5 bases and J by 9 bases, leaving 14 bases between them. Germline lookup yields CDR1 SGHAT and CDR2 FQNNGV. The CDR3 has 13 residues. The CDR3 spells CASSRQDWGEQFF. The CDR3 region has the DNA TGTGCCAGCAGCCGTCAGGACTGGGGTGAGCAGTTCTTC. The variable domain in full, completed from reference TRBV11-2 and TRBJ2-1, reads EAGVAQSPRYKIIEKRQSVAFWCNPISGHATLYWYQQILGQGPKLLIQFQNNGVVDDSQLPKDRFSAERLKGVDSTLKIQPAKLEDSAVYLCASSRQDWGEQFFGPGTRLTVL.

The chain employs TRBV5-1 and TRBJ2-3, with no clear D. V lost 0 bases to trimming and J lost 3 bases, with 8 bases between them. CDR3 length equals 14 residues. Germline V CDR1 and CDR2: SGHRS, YFSETQ. This chain's CDR3 is CASSLEGFTDTQYF. CDR3 DNA: TGCGCCAGCAGCTTGGAGGGATTTACAGATACGCAGTATTTT.

V usage is TRBV6-1 and J usage is TRBJ1-1; D not resolved. This CDR3 is built from 14 residues. Germline CDR1 and CDR2: MNHNS and SASEGT. The CDR3 bases are TGTGCTAATCACGTGACGCCATGGTCCACTGAAGCTTTCTTT. It codes for CANHVTPWSTEAFF.

This clone appeared a single time. The rearrangement joins TRBV4-1 to TRBJ2-3; 10 positions agree with TRBD2. This CDR3 spans 16 amino acids. Trimming took 1 base from V and 3 from J; bases not matched to a gene: 4. Germline V gene data show CDR1 as MGHRA and CDR2 as YSYEKL. Here the CDR3 reads CASSQVGTSETDTQYF. CDR3 coding DNA: TGCGCCAGCAGCCAAGTCGGGACTAGCGAAACAGATACGCAGTATTTT.

The chain is built from TRBV7-7 and TRBJ2-1; D assignment may be TRBD1 or TRBD2 (5 bases each). Germline lookup yields CDR1 SSHAT and CDR2 FNYEAQ (reference sequence). Trimming took off 1 base at V and 5 bases at J, with 9 bases between the two ends. CDR3 length: 14 residues. CDR3 in amino acids: CASSLDGTHNEQFF. The DNA for the CDR3 is TGTGCCAGCAGCTTAGATGGGACCCACAATGAGCAGTTCTTC.

The chain has TRBV2 and TRBJ1-1; 7 bases map to TRBD1. Trimming cost V 6 bases and J 5 bases; bases outside gene matches: 9. CDR1 and CDR2 from the germline V gene are SNHLY and FYNNEI. This CDR3 is 14 amino acids long. The CDR3 spells CASRITGEGTEAFF. CDR3 in DNA: TGTGCCAGCAGAATCACAGGGGAAGGAACTGAAGCTTTCTTT.

V gene TRBV6-5 combines with J gene TRBJ2-7, with a possible D match to TRBD2 (5 bases). Trimming left V 0 bases short and J 2 bases short, with 14 bases between. Germline lookup yields CDR1 MNHEY and CDR2 SVGAGI. The CDR3 contains 16 residues. The CDR3 region is CASSYSRERLTYEQYF. CDR3 nucleotides: TGTGCCAGCAGTTACTCAAGGGAGCGGCTTACCTACGAGCAGTACTTC.

The chain joins TRBV6-5 to TRBJ2-7; TRBD2 might be the D (7 bases). The CDR3 spans 15 residues. Germline loops: CDR1 MNHEY, CDR2 SVGAGI. Trimming took off 4 bases at V and 2 bases at J, with 15 bases between the two ends. CDR3 bases: TGTGCCAGCAGTTCTCCACGGGGGGCTACCTACGAGCAGTACTTC. This codes for CASSSPRGATYEQYF.

The V gene is TRBV5-4, the J gene TRBJ1-1, with unresolved D. Germline CDR1 SGHNT, CDR2 YYREEE (reference sequence). Trimming cost V 4 bases and J 3 bases, with 10 bases left between them. CDR3 size: 13 residues. The chain's CDR3 is CASSLTRDTEAFF. In DNA, the CDR3 is TGTGCCAGCAGCCTAACGAGGGACACTGAAGCTTTCTTT.

In its sample, this clone was seen a few times. The chain employs TRBV19 and TRBJ2-1; no firm D call. The V end lost 2 bases, the J end lost 8 bases, and 4 bases lay between the germline ends. This CDR3 is built from 11 residues. Germline lookup yields CDR1 LNHDA and CDR2 SQIVND (reference sequence). The CDR3 loop reads CASSIQDEQFF. CDR3 bases: TGTGCCAGTAGTATACAGGATGAGCAGTTCTTC. Full variable domain (remainder filled in from reference TRBV19 and TRBJ2-1): DGGITQSPKYLFRKEGQNVTLSCEQNLNHDAMYWYRQDPGQGLRLIYYSQIVNDFQKGDIAEGYSVSREKKESFPLTVTSAQKNPTAFYLCASSIQDEQFFGPGTRLTVL.

The V call is TRBV19, the J call TRBJ1-2, with D tentatively TRBD1 (6 bases). The V and J ends lost 4 bases and 4 bases respectively, with 7 bases between them. CDR3 size: 12 residues. CDR1 and CDR2 (germline): LNHDA, SQIVND (reference sequence). CDR3 sequence (DNA): TGTGCCAGTAGTACGACAGGCTATGGCTACACCTTC. Protein sequence: CASSTTGYGYTF.

The rearrangement uses TRBV6-1 and TRBJ1-5, with D hard to call. The length of the CDR3 is 13 residues. The germline V gene has CDR1 MNHNS and CDR2 SASEGT. Between the trimmed V and J ends, which lost 6 bases and 0 bases, there was a span of 6 bases. In nucleotides, the CDR3 is TGTGCCAGCAGGCAGGCTAGCAATCAGCCCCAGCATTTT. This gives the protein CASRQASNQPQHF.

V and J are TRBV6-1 and TRBJ1-3; no definite D call. CDR3 length equals 15 residues. Trimming shortened V by 4 bases and J by 0 bases, and 10 bases separated the two germline ends. CDR1 and CDR2 (germline): MNHNS, SASEGT. CDR3 loop: CASSGENHSGNTIYF. CDR3 in DNA: TGTGCCAGCAGTGGTGAGAACCACTCTGGAAACACCATATATTTT.

The chain joins TRBV7-9 to TRBJ2-2; unclear D gene. This CDR3 comprises 13 residues. V lost 5 bases and J lost 2, with 6 bases in between. The germline V gene encodes CDR1 SEHNR and CDR2 FQNEAQ (reference sequence). The CDR3 spells CASSPVNTGELFF. CDR3 sequence (DNA): TGTGCCAGCAGCCCAGTAAACACCGGGGAGCTGTTTTTT.

J is TRBJ1-4 and V is TRBV27; a weak D match, TRBD1 (5 bases). V lost 0 bases and J lost 10, with 12 bases in between. Germline lookup yields CDR1 MNHEY and CDR2 SMNVEV (reference sequence). The CDR3 totals 14 residues. The CDR3 here is CASSLSMGRGKLFF. The CDR3 region has the DNA TGTGCCAGCAGTTTATCGATGGGACGGGGAAAACTGTTTTTT.

This clone showed up just a few times. CDR3 in DNA: TGTGCCACCAGCAGACCGCCCGGGGGTCGAGAGACCCAGTACTTC. Encoded protein: CATSRPPGGRETQYF. The chain couples TRBV15 to TRBJ2-5, with D tentatively TRBD2 (6 bases). Germline assignment: CDR1 LNHNV and CDR2 YYDKDF (reference sequence). The CDR3 sequence is 15 residues long. Trimming removed 2 bases at V and 4 bases at J, with 14 bases between.

The chain joins TRBV7-2 to TRBJ1-1, with 8 bases matching TRBD1. The CDR3 contains 15 residues. The germline V gene has CDR1 SGHTA and CDR2 FQGNSA. V shed 5 bases and J 4 bases; nucleotides not matched to a gene: 9. CDR3 coding DNA: TGTGCCAGCAGCCCGAGGACAGGGAGAGGCACTGAAGCTTTCTTT. It translates to CASSPRTGRGTEAFF.

This sequence joins TRBV10-2 and TRBJ1-2; a weak D match, TRBD1 (5 bases). Germline-derived CDR1 and CDR2 are WSHSY and SAAADI. This CDR3 spans 14 amino acids. Trimming took 4 bases from V and 2 from J, leaving 11 bases between them. The CDR3 protein is CASSARQTNYGYTF. The CDR3 region has the DNA TGCGCCAGCAGTGCACGACAGACGAACTATGGCTACACCTTC.

The chain has TRBV6-6 and TRBJ1-3; 10 bases align to TRBD1. The CDR3 sequence is 15 residues long. Per germline, CDR1 MNHNY and CDR2 SVGAGI (reference sequence). V was pared by 7 bases and J by 3 bases, with 6 bases of the junction left unmatched. The CDR3 DNA reads TGTGCCAGCACACCGGGACAGGGGTATGGAAACACCATATATTTT. Translated: CASTPGQGYGNTIYF.

The gene calls are TRBV6-5 and TRBJ1-1; D is ambiguous. This CDR3 is 12 amino acids long. The germline V and J ends were trimmed by 2 bases and 5 bases, with 6 bases remaining between them. The germline CDR1 and CDR2 sequences are MNHEY and SVGAGI. The CDR3 DNA sequence: TGTGCCAGCAGTTACGGGGTAACTGAAGCTTTCTTT. It translates to CASSYGVTEAFF.

This sequence joins TRBV14 and TRBJ2-6; unclear D gene. The V end lost 1 base, the J end lost 0 bases, and 13 bases lay between the germline ends. Germline V CDR1 and CDR2: SGHDN, FVKESK. This CDR3 is built from 18 residues. The CDR3 DNA reads as TGTGCCAGCAGCCAAGCACGGAGCTCAGCCTCTGGGGCCAACGTCCTGACTTTC. As protein: CASSQARSSASGANVLTF.

The chain uses TRBV5-6 and TRBJ1-1; D is unclear. The CDR3 has 13 residues. Germline lookup yields CDR1 SGHDT and CDR2 YYEEEE. Trimming shortened V by 4 bases and J by 6 bases, and 13 bases separated the two germline ends. Here the CDR3 reads CASSPGPVAEAFF. The CDR3 DNA reads TGTGCCAGCAGCCCAGGACCAGTCGCTGAAGCTTTCTTT.

The chain couples TRBV18 to TRBJ2-5; D not certain. Germline-derived CDR1 and CDR2 are KGHSH and LQKENI. Trimming shortened V by 2 bases and J by 3 bases, and 7 bases separated the two germline ends. The CDR3 sequence is 13 residues long. The chain's CDR3 is CASSPNYKETQYF. CDR3 nucleotide sequence: TGTGCCAGCTCACCAAACTATAAAGAGACCCAGTACTTC. The full variable domain, in which reference TRBV18 and TRBJ2-5 provide the parts outside the CDR3, is NAGVMQNPRHLVRRRGQEARLRCSPMKGHSHVYWYRQLPEEGLKFMVYLQKENIIDESGMPKERFSAEFPKEGPSILRIQQVVRGDSAAYFCASSPNYKETQYFGPGTRLLVL.

The chain is built from TRBV7-3 and TRBJ2-2, with D perhaps TRBD2 (6 bases). Germline CDR1 SGHTA, CDR2 FQGTGA. There are 16 residues in the CDR3. Trimming shortened V by 5 bases and J by 3 bases, and 16 bases separated the two germline ends. DNA of the CDR3: TGTGCCAGCAGCCCATTGGGACTTTTGGACACCGGGGAGCTGTTTTTT. Translation: CASSPLGLLDTGELFF.

The rearrangement uses TRBV10-3 and TRBJ2-7, with D hard to call. Trimming cost V 7 bases and J 7 bases, with 11 bases left between them. This CDR3 region has 11 residues. Germline-derived CDR1 and CDR2 are ENHRY and SYGVKD. The CDR3 protein is CAIKEGAEQYF. The CDR3 bases are TGTGCCATCAAGGAAGGCGCGGAGCAGTACTTC.

The genes are TRBV29-1 and TRBJ1-1; D possibly corresponds to TRBD1 (6 bases). V shed 8 bases and J shed 6 bases, with 13 bases lying between them. The CDR3 spans 11 residues. The germline gives CDR1 SQVTM, CDR2 ANQGSEA. CDR3 DNA sequence: TGCAGCAATACTTGGGGGCCTGAAGCTTTCTTT. Amino acids: CSNTWGPEAFF. The whole variable domain, remainder taken from reference TRBV29-1 and TRBJ1-1, is SAVISQKPSRDICQRGTSLTIQCQVDSQVTMMFWYRQQPGQSLTLIATANQGSEATYESGFVIDKFPISRPNLTFSTLTVSNMSPEDSSIYLCSNTWGPEAFFGQGTRLTVV.

This clone was seen only a few times. This chain joins TRBV10-1 and TRBJ2-7; 11 nucleotides line up with TRBD2. In germline, CDR1 is WNHNN, CDR2 SYGVQD (reference sequence). This CDR3 has 13 residues. Unmatched junction bases numbered 10, after V lost 11 bases and J lost 7 bases. The CDR3: CASGGLAGGEQYF. CDR3 nucleotides: TGCGCCTCCGGAGGTCTAGCGGGGGGAGAGCAGTACTTC.

This rearrangement joins TRBV2 to TRBJ2-1; 8 bases match TRBD1. The CDR3 contains 15 residues. Germline CDR1 is SNHLY and CDR2 is FYNNEI. V lost 6 bases to trimming and J lost 2 bases; unmatched junction nucleotides: 6. This chain's CDR3 is CASSVDRGTYNEQFF. The DNA of the CDR3 is TGTGCCAGCAGCGTCGACAGGGGAACCTACAATGAGCAGTTCTTC.

The chain couples TRBV6-1 to TRBJ1-4; TRBD1 is a possible D gene (5 bases). V was pared by 1 base and J by 10 bases, with 13 bases between. Germline loops: CDR1 MNHNS, CDR2 SASEGT. The CDR3 has 14 amino acids. The CDR3 coding sequence is TGTGCCAGCAGTGAAGAGTGGCAGGGTGGAAAACTGTTTTTT. Protein sequence: CASSEEWQGGKLFF.